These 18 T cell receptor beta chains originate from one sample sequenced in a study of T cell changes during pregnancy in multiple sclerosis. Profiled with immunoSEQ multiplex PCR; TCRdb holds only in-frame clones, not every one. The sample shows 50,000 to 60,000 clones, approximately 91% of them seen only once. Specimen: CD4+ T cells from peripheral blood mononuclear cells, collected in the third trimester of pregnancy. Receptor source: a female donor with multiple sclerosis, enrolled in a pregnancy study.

CDR3 region: CASSKAPGQGVNEQFF. CDR3 bases: TGTGCCAGCAGCAAAGCGCCGGGACAGGGGGTTAATGAGCAGTTCTTC. J is TRBJ2-1 and V is TRBV21-1; the table's TRBD1 call for D was not verified on the DNA. TRBV21-1 is a listed pseudogene. The CDR3 totals 16 residues.

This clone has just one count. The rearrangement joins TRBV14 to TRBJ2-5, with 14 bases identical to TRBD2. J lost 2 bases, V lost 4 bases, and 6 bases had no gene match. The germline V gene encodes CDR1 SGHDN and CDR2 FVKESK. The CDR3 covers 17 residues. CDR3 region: CASSLGTSGSPQETQYF. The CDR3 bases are TGTGCCAGCAGCCTCGGGACTAGCGGGAGTCCTCAAGAGACCCAGTACTTC. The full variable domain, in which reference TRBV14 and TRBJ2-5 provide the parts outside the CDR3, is EAGVTQFPSHSVIEKGQTVTLRCDPISGHDNLYWYRRVMGKEIKFLLHFVKESKQDESGMPNNRFLAERTGGTYSTLKVQPAELEDSGVYFCASSLGTSGSPQETQYFGPGTRLLVL.

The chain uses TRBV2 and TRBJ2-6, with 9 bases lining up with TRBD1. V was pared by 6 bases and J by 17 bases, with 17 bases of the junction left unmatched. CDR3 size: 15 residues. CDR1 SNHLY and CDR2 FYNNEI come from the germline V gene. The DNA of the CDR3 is TGTGCCAGCAGCGGTACAAGCGGGACAGGGATAGTCTTGACTTTC. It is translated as CASSGTSGTGIVLTF.

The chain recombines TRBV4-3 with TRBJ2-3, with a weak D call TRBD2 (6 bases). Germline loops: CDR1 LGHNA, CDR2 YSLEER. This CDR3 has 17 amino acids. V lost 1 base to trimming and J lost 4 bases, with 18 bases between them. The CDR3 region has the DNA TGCGCCAGCAGCCAAGGTACGGAGGGTGTAATCGCAGATACGCAGTATTTT. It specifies CASSQGTEGVIADTQYF.

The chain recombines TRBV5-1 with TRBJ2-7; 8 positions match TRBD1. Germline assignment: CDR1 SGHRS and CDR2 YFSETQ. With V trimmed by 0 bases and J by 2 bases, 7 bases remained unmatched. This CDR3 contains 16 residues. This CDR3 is CASSLAVGQGTYEQYF. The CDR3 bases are TGCGCCAGCAGCTTGGCCGTAGGACAGGGAACCTACGAGCAGTACTTC.

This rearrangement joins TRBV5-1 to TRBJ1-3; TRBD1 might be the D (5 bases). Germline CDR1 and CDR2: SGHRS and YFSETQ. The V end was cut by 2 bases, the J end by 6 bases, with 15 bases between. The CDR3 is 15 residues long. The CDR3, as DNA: TGCGCCAGCAGCTTAAACGCGGGACGTATAAACACCATATATTTT. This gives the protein CASSLNAGRINTIYF.

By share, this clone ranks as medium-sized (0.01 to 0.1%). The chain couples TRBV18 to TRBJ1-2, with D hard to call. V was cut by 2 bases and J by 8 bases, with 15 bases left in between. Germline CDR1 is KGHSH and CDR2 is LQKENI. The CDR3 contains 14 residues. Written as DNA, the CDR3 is TGTGCCAGCTCACCAGAGGCGGTCCCGGGAGGCTACACCTTC. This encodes CASSPEAVPGGYTF.

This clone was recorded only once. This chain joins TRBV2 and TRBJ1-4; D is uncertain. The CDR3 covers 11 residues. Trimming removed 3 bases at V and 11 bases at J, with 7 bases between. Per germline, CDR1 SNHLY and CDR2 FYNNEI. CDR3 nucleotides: TGTGCCAGCAGTGACAGTAGCAAACTGTTTTTT. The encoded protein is CASSDSSKLFF.

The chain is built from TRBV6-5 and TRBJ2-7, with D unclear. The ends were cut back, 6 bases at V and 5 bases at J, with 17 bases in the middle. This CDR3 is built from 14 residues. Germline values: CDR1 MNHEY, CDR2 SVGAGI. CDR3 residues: CASRAVVEVNEQYF. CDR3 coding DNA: TGTGCCAGCAGGGCAGTTGTAGAGGTGAACGAGCAGTACTTC.

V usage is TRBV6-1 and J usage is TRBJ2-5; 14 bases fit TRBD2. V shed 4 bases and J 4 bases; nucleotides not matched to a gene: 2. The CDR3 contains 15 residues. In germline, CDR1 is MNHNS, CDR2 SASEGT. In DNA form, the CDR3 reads TGTGCCAGCAGTGGAGGGACTAGCGGGAGAGAGACCCAGTACTTC. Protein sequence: CASSGGTSGRETQYF.

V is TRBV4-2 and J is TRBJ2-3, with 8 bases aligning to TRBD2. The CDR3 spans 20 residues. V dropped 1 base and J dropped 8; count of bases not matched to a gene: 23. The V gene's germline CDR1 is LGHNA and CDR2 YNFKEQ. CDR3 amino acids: CASSQGGLVGSSTHVTTQYF. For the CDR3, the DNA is TGTGCCAGCAGCCAAGGGGGACTAGTCGGGTCTTCTACTCATGTAACTACGCAGTATTTT.

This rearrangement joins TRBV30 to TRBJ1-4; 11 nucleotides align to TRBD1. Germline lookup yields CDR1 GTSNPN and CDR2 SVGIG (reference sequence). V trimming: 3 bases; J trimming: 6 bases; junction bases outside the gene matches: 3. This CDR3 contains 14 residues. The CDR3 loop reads CAWRPGQGDEKLFF. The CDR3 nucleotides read TGTGCCTGGAGGCCGGGACAGGGGGATGAAAAACTGTTTTTT.

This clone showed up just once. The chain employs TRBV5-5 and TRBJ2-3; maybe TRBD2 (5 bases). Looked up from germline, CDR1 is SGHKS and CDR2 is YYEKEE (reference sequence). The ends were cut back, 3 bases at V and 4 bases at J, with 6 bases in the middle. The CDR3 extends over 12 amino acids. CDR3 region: CASSSEADTQYF. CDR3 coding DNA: TGTGCCAGCAGCTCGGAGGCAGATACGCAGTATTTT. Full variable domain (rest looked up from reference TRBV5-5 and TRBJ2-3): DAGVTQSPTHLIKTRGQQVTLRCSPISGHKSVSWYQQVLGQGPQFIFQYYEKEERGRGNFPDRFSARQFPNYSSELNVNALLLGDSALYLCASSSEADTQYFGPGTRLTVL.

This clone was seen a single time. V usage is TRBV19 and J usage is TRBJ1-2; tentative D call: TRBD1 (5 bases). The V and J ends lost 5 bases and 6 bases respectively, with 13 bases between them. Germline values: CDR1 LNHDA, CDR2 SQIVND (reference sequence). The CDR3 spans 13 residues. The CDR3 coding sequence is TGTGCCAGTAGTCCGACCTCCAGGGATGGCTACACCTTC. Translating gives CASSPTSRDGYTF.

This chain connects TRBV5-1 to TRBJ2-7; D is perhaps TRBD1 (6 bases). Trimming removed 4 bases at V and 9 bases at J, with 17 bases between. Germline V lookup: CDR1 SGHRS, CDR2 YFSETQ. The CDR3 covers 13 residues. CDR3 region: CASSPGQGSRQYF. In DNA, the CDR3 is TGCGCCAGCAGCCCTGGGCAGGGGTCGCGGCAGTACTTC.

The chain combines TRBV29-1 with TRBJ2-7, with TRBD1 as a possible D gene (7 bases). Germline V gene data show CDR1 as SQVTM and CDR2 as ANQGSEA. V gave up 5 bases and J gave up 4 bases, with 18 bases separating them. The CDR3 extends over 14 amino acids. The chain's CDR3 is CSVTQGIGGYEQYF. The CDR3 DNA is TGCAGCGTTACACAGGGGATTGGGGGGTACGAGCAGTACTTC.

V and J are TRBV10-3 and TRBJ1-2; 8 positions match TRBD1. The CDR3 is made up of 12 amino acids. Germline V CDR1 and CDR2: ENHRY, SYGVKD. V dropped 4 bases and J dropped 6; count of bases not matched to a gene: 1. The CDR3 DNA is TGTGCCATCAGTGGACAGGGGAATGGCTACACCTTC. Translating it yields CAISGQGNGYTF.

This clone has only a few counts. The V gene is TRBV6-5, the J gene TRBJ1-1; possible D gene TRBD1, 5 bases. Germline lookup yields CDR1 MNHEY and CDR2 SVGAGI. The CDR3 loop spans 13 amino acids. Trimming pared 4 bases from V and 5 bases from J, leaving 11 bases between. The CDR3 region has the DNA TGTGCCAGCAGTTTAGACGGGGGGACTGAAGCTTTCTTT. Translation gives CASSLDGGTEAFF.